The text below deals with one T cell receptor beta chain. Its binding antigen is unknown. No base qualities exist here, and no much larger clone lies one base off it. The data originate from a study of T cell changes during pregnancy in multiple sclerosis (dated by TCRdb to between 2018 and 2021). Background on the whole study: The study looked at changes in the T cell repertoire across pregnancy in women with multiple sclerosis.

The library was made by the immunoSEQ multiplex PCR assay. TCRdb limited this immuneACCESS table to in-frame rearrangements with V and J called. A share of clones is missing; checked studies link under half to unresolved V genes, and the rest is unexplained. The sample yields approximately 94,000 clones; over 80% were counted once. The ten largest clones add up to 1.9% of the sample. Via the germline V gene, CDR1 is SGHRS and CDR2 YFSETQ. Trimming leaves V shorter by 4 bases and J shorter by 1 base, with the junction holding 9 bases beyond the gene matches. Reading from cysteine to phenylalanine, the CDR3 counts 17 amino acids. CDR3 DNA is the only sequence kept; it has 51 bases, read in frame from the first base.

This receptor was identified in a female donor with multiple sclerosis, enrolled in a pregnancy study. Sequenced here: peripheral blood, sampled after pregnancy. The chain couples TRBV5-1 to TRBJ2-3; the central 10 bases match TRBD2. CDR3 region: CASSPSSGSRGTDTQYF. The DNA is as follows: TGCGCCAGCAGCCCTTCTAGCGGGAGTAGGGGCACAGATACGCAGTATTTT.